The 26 T cell receptor beta chains below all came from one sample that was sequenced in a study of shared clonotypes between healthy human individuals. Data came from immunoSEQ multiplex PCR; TCRdb stores just in-frame clones and leaves some out. The sample records around 200,000 clones, 90% to 95% being singletons. The sequenced sample was naive CD4+ T cells sorted from blood. Subset noted: CD45RA+ positively selected. These receptors all stem from a woman in her twenties or thirties in good health.

This chain joins TRBV5-5 and TRBJ1-5; D uncertain. CDR1 is SGHKS and CDR2 is YYEKEE in the germline V gene (reference sequence). The germline V and J ends were trimmed by 0 bases and 9 bases, with 16 bases remaining between them. The CDR3 spans 15 residues. CDR3 sequence reads: CASSLDIVPDGPQHF. CDR3 sequence (DNA): TGTGCCAGCAGCTTGGATATAGTACCGGACGGGCCCCAGCATTTT.

The chain recombines TRBV5-4 with TRBJ1-2; TRBD1 matches 7 bases. Germline assignment: CDR1 SGHNT and CDR2 YYREEE (reference sequence). The CDR3 sequence is 17 residues long. Trimming cost V 3 bases and J 4 bases; bases outside gene matches: 15. Written as DNA, the CDR3 is TGTGCCAGCAGCTCCAGACCTACCACAGGGGCGAGCTATGGCTACACCTTC. Translation gives CASSSRPTTGASYGYTF.

This chain connects TRBV5-1 to TRBJ2-1; 12 positions match TRBD1. This CDR3 comprises 15 residues. Germline V gene lookup returns CDR1 SGHRS and CDR2 YFSETQ. Trimming at V came to 4 bases and at J to 8 bases, leaving 7 bases not matched to a gene. Here the CDR3 reads CASSKGTGGRDEQFF. In DNA, the CDR3 is TGCGCCAGCAGCAAAGGGACAGGGGGCAGGGATGAGCAGTTCTTC. The entire variable domain, with the rest obtained from reference TRBV5-1 and TRBJ2-1, is as follows: KAGVTQTPRYLIKTRGQQVTLSCSPISGHRSVSWYQQTPGQGLQFLFEYFSETQRNKGNFPGRFSGRQFSNSRSEMNVSTLELGDSALYLCASSKGTGGRDEQFFGPGTRLTVL.

V is TRBV11-2 and J is TRBJ1-2; D is unclear. CDR3 length: 13 residues. V lost 6 bases and J 3 bases, leaving 11 bases between the germline ends. Germline CDR1 reads SGHAT; CDR2 reads FQNNGV. The CDR3 sequence is CASRPLNHYGYTF. CDR3 DNA: TGTGCCAGCAGGCCCCTCAATCACTATGGCTACACCTTC.

The chain combines TRBV6-1 with TRBJ2-6; D is possibly TRBD1 (6 bases). The V gene's germline CDR1 is MNHNS and CDR2 SASEGT. The length of the CDR3 is 15 residues. V gave up 3 bases and J gave up 2 bases, with 8 bases separating them. CDR3 region: CASSDQGTGANVLTF. The CDR3 DNA is TGTGCCAGCAGTGATCAGGGGACTGGGGCCAACGTCCTGACTTTC.

The chain combines TRBV28 with TRBJ1-5; TRBD1 matches 9 bases. Germline V gene lookup returns CDR1 MDHEN and CDR2 SYDVKM. This CDR3 is 15 amino acids long. V was pared by 10 bases and J by 5 bases, with 12 bases of the junction left unmatched. CDR3 sequence reads: CATGQGLTRDQPQHF. DNA of the CDR3: TGTGCCACGGGACAGGGCCTTACGAGGGATCAGCCCCAGCATTTT.

The chain carries TRBV5-4 and TRBJ2-7; 11 bases fit TRBD2. J lost 2 bases, V lost 4 bases, and 5 bases had no gene match. Germline loops: CDR1 SGHNT, CDR2 YYREEE (reference sequence). CDR3 size: 15 residues. CDR3 in amino acids: CASSAGLAGPYEQYF. CDR3 nucleotide sequence: TGTGCCAGCAGCGCCGGACTAGCGGGTCCCTACGAGCAGTACTTC.

This CDR3 reads CASSLGTEQETQYF. The CDR3 coding sequence is TGTGCCAGCAGCCTTGGGACTGAGCAAGAGACCCAGTACTTC. The chain couples TRBV13 to TRBJ2-5; D possibly corresponds to TRBD2 (6 bases). V was clipped by 5 bases and J by 2 bases, with 12 bases between them. CDR1 is PRHDT and CDR2 is FYEKMQ in the germline V gene (reference sequence). This CDR3 spans 14 amino acids.

The V call is TRBV23-1, the J call TRBJ2-1, with 9 bases identical to TRBD2. Being an ORF, TRBV23-1 has a function that is uncertain. The V and J ends lost 1 base and 6 bases, in that order; junction bases with no gene match: 19. The CDR3 has 20 residues. The CDR3 loop reads CASSQFPNPSGNSMGNEQFF. DNA for the CDR3: TGCGCCAGCAGTCAATTCCCTAATCCTAGCGGGAACTCAATGGGCAATGAGCAGTTCTTC.

V usage is TRBV4-1 and J usage is TRBJ2-1; TRBD2 matches 10 bases. Germline V gives CDR1 MGHRA, CDR2 YSYEKL. This CDR3 has 18 amino acids. The V and J ends lost 0 bases and 4 bases, in that order; junction bases with no gene match: 9. CDR3 nucleotides: TGCGCCAGCAGCCAAGATGGAGGGACTAGCGCTGATTACAATGAGCAGTTCTTC. Encoded protein: CASSQDGGTSADYNEQFF.

The rearrangement uses TRBV28 and TRBJ2-7; 7 nucleotides agree with TRBD1. Germline V CDR1 and CDR2: MDHEN, SYDVKM. The CDR3 is 15 amino acids. V lost 7 bases, J lost 3 bases, and 12 bases stayed unmatched. CDR3 residues: CASMGNRGGVYEQYF. The CDR3 coding sequence is TGTGCCAGCATGGGTAACAGGGGTGGGGTCTACGAGCAGTACTTC.

The chain uses TRBV28 and TRBJ1-2; D might be TRBD1 (5 bases). This CDR3 comprises 12 residues. From germline, CDR1 is MDHEN and CDR2 SYDVKM. The V and J ends lost 7 bases and 8 bases respectively, with 14 bases between them. CDR3 nucleotide sequence: TGTGCCAGCACCGGGACGTCTGGGGGCTACACCTTC. The encoded protein is CASTGTSGGYTF.

CDR3 region: CASRRQTGSGEKLFF. CDR3 DNA sequence: TGTGCCAGCAGAAGACAGACAGGGAGTGGTGAAAAACTGTTTTTT. This chain links TRBV2 with TRBJ1-4; 7 nucleotides agree with TRBD1. This CDR3 contains 15 residues. Per germline, CDR1 SNHLY and CDR2 FYNNEI. Trimming at V came to 6 bases and at J to 7 bases, leaving 11 bases not matched to a gene.

Details on this clone: This same CDR3 is encoded by further DNA sequences in the sample. The chain employs TRBV18 and TRBJ1-5; D is unresolved. CDR3 size: 13 residues. The V end was cut by 2 bases, the J end by 2 bases, with 4 bases between. From germline, CDR1 is KGHSH and CDR2 LQKENI. The CDR3, as DNA: TGTGCCAGCTCACCATCCGGCAATCAGCCCCAGCATTTT. Protein sequence: CASSPSGNQPQHF.

This chain uses TRBV9 with TRBJ2-5; D uncertain. The J call may be wrong; the DNA end is better matched by TRBJ2-7. The CDR3 has 14 residues. Germline V CDR1 and CDR2: SGDLS, YYNGEE. The DNA of the CDR3 is TGTGCCAGCAGCGTAGGGCCCAGCTCCTACGAGCAGTACTTC. It is translated as CASSVGPSSYEQYF.

The chain couples TRBV27 to TRBJ2-6; perhaps TRBD1 as D (6 bases). Germline V gives CDR1 MNHEY, CDR2 SMNVEV (reference sequence). The CDR3 has 17 residues. Trimming shortened V by 3 bases and J by 0 bases, and 12 bases separated the two germline ends. The CDR3 nucleotides are TGTGCCAGCAGTTTGGACAGAGCTCGCTCTGGGGCCAACGTCCTGACTTTC. Translated: CASSLDRARSGANVLTF.

The chain couples TRBV19 to TRBJ1-5; weak D call: TRBD1 (5 bases). The CDR3 is made up of 14 amino acids. V lost 2 bases to trimming and J lost 1 base, with 6 bases between them. From germline, CDR1 is LNHDA and CDR2 SQIVND (reference sequence). Here the CDR3 reads CASSIRDSNQPQHF. The CDR3, as DNA: TGTGCCAGTAGTATACGGGACAGCAATCAGCCCCAGCATTTT.

The CDR3, as DNA: TGTGCCAGTAGTTCAACGGGCTATGGCTACACCTTC. Translation: CASSSTGYGYTF. The chain links TRBV19 to TRBJ1-2; no definite D call. The CDR3 runs 12 residues. CDR1 is LNHDA, CDR2 SQIVND, per germline (reference sequence). V lost 5 bases, J lost 4 bases, and 8 bases lay in between.

The rearrangement uses TRBV4-2 and TRBJ2-2, with TRBD2 identical over 11 bases. The germline V gene encodes CDR1 LGHNA and CDR2 YNFKEQ. The CDR3 runs 17 residues. Trimming removed 4 bases from V and 2 bases from J; junction bases left unmatched: 6. CDR3 coding DNA: TGTGCCAGCAGCCGCAGGGGACTAGCGGAAAACACCGGGGAGCTGTTTTTT. It is translated as CASSRRGLAENTGELFF.

The chain carries TRBV28 and TRBJ1-5; D may be TRBD1 (5 bases). This CDR3 contains 16 residues. V was trimmed by 5 bases and J by 7 bases, leaving 21 bases between them. Germline V gene sequence: CDR1 MDHEN, CDR2 SYDVKM. CDR3: CASSGDFHPGEQPQHF. CDR3 nucleotides: TGTGCCAGCAGTGGGGACTTCCACCCGGGTGAGCAGCCCCAGCATTTT. Full variable domain (missing parts from reference TRBV28 and TRBJ1-5): DVKVTQSSRYLVKRTGEKVFLECVQDMDHENMFWYRQDPGLGLRLIYFSYDVKMKEKGDIPEGYSVSREKKERFSLILESASTNQTSMYLCASSGDFHPGEQPQHFGDGTRLSIL.

The rearrangement joins TRBV18 to TRBJ2-2; 8 bases match TRBD1. Per germline, CDR1 KGHSH and CDR2 LQKENI. The V and J ends lost 3 bases and 6 bases, in that order; junction bases with no gene match: 9. CDR3 length: 16 residues. In nucleotides, the CDR3 is TGTGCCAGCTCACCCCCGAGCAGGGGGCGAGCCGGGGAGCTGTTTTTT. Protein product: CASSPPSRGRAGELFF.

CDR3 in amino acids: CASSDRVNEQYF. CDR3 nucleotide sequence: TGTGCCAGCAGCGACAGGGTTAACGAGCAGTACTTC. The chain couples TRBV7-9 to TRBJ2-5; 7 bases align to TRBD1. The DNA matches TRBJ2-7 better at its end, which makes the J call doubtful. The CDR3 covers 12 residues. The germline CDR1 and CDR2 sequences are SEHNR and FQNEAQ (reference sequence).

This rearrangement joins TRBV7-8 to TRBJ2-6; unclear D gene. Germline V gene lookup returns CDR1 SGHVS and CDR2 FQNEAQ. The length of the CDR3 is 17 residues. With 0 bases removed from V and 4 bases from J, the gap between germline ends came to 13 bases. In DNA, the CDR3 is TGTGCCAGCAGCTTAGCGGGCAGACCCTCCGGGGCCAACGTCCTGACTTTC. This encodes CASSLAGRPSGANVLTF.

This chain joins TRBV28 and TRBJ1-6, with a possible D match to TRBD1 (5 bases). Germline CDR1 reads MDHEN; CDR2 reads SYDVKM. The CDR3 runs 16 residues. Trimming left V 2 bases short and J 10 bases short, with 18 bases between. In DNA, the CDR3 is TGTGCCAGCAGTTTACTGGGGACGGAGGAGGGGTCACCCCTCCACTTT. Translated, it gives CASSLLGTEEGSPLHF.

The V call is TRBV7-9, the J call TRBJ2-7, with 7 bases fitting TRBD1. The CDR3 runs to 14 residues. Trimming removed 5 bases from V and 0 bases from J; junction bases left unmatched: 4. Germline-derived CDR1 and CDR2 are SEHNR and FQNEAQ (reference sequence). This chain's CDR3 is CASSPTGNSYEQYF. CDR3 coding DNA: TGTGCCAGCAGCCCGACAGGGAACTCCTACGAGCAGTACTTC.

The rearrangement joins TRBV9 to TRBJ1-4; D gene ambiguous. Deletions cut 0 bases from V and 8 bases from J, with 14 bases between. The CDR3 contains 15 residues. Germline loops: CDR1 SGDLS, CDR2 YYNGEE. The CDR3 region is CASSVDSRAGEKLFF. The CDR3 DNA sequence: TGTGCCAGCAGCGTAGATTCGCGGGCGGGAGAAAAACTGTTTTTT.